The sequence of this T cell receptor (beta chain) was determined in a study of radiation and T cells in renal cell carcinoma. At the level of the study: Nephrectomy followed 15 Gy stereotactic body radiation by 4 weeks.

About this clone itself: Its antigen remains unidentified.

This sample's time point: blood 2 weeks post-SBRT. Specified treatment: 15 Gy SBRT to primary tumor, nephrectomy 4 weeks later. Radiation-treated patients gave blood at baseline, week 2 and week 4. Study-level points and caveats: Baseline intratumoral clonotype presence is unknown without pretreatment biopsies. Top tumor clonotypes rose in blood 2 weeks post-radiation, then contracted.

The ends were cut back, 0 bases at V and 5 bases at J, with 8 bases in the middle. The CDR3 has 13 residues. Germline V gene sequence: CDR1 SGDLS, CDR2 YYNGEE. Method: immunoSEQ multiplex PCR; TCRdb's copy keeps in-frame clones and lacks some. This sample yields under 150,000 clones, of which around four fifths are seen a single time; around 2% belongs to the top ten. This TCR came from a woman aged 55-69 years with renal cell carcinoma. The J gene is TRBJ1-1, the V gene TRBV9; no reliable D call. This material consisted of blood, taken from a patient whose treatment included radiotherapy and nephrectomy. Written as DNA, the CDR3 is TGTGCCAGCAGCGTAGCTACTCAAACTGAAGCTTTCTTT. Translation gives CASSVATQTEAFF.